Sequencing of this T cell receptor beta chain was carried out in a study of blood T cell repertoires in COVID-19. Libraries were prepared by immunoSEQ multiplex PCR; TCRdb keeps only in-frame clonotypes and omits some of them. This sample has 400,000 to 450,000 clones; 85% to 90% occur once, and the top ten carry around 0.92%. Germline V gene sequence: CDR1 SGHTA, CDR2 FQGNSA. Trimming took 1 base from V and 9 from J; bases not matched to a gene: 4. The CDR3 spans 15 residues. The rearrangement uses TRBV7-2 and TRBJ1-6; TRBD1 matches 9 bases. Source material: peripheral blood. This receptor was identified in a man aged 18 to 30 with COVID-19, enrolled during active disease. The CDR3 DNA reads TGTGCCAGCAGCTTAGATACAGGGGGCACTTCACCCCTCCACTTT. As protein: CASSLDTGGTSPLHF.